Below, one TCR beta chain is given with its context. What it recognizes is unknown. Terminally differentiated effector memory CD45RA+ cells were excluded by CCR7 positive selection of CD45RO-negative cells. The entry originates in a study of shared clonotypes between healthy human individuals. Study results and limitations: With four donors compared, 4.5% to 6.5% of naive CD4 clonotypes were shared.

Germline trimming cut 7 bases from V and 2 bases from J; bases unmatched to any gene: 9. The germline CDR1 and CDR2 sequences are SQVTM and ANQGSEA. CDR3 size: 14 residues. The assay used deep level. In the sorted-subset replicate PCRs, around 200 ng DNA, some 30,000 T cell genomes, was used. Clones were sequenced by immunoSEQ multiplex PCR, and TCRdb holds only the in-frame ones, with some missing. The sample has about 2 million clones, less than 95% seen once. This clonotype originated in a man aged 18 to 35 in good health. The rearrangement uses TRBV29-1 and TRBJ2-3, with 7 bases lining up with TRBD1. The material sequenced was naive CD8+ T cells sorted from blood. The chain's CDR3 is CSEIRGPYTDTQYF. The CDR3 nucleotides read TGCAGCGAGATAAGGGGGCCCTACACAGATACGCAGTATTTT.